This T cell receptor (beta chain) was captured by sequencing in a study of blood T cell repertoires in COVID-19. Study in general: Spain, Italy and the United States supplied samples that represented acute and convalescent COVID-19. In each case, the material was cDNA or gDNA derived from T cells, B-cell-depleted T cells, or PBMCs.

There are 14 residues in the CDR3. The ends were cut back, 2 bases at V and 5 bases at J, with 12 bases in the middle. Germline assignment: CDR1 SGHTA and CDR2 FQGTGA. This clone was detected only once. Authors' data handling: Nucleated cell counts were estimated from reference gene primer amplification. Clones were read by immunoSEQ multiplex PCR, and TCRdb kept only the in-frame ones, dropping some. The V and J calls and the clone size are those of that table, but D and trimming were determined from the DNA. The sample consists of approximately 100,000 clones, roughly 90% of them appearing once. The origin of this receptor is a human donor with acute or convalescent COVID-19. The donor label of this sample is uncertain. The chain has TRBV7-3 and TRBJ2-5, with no clear D. Sequencing was done on a sample of peripheral blood. The CDR3 nucleotides read TGTGCCAGCAGCTTAGCGGCGTCTCGGGAGACCCAGTACTTC. It is translated as CASSLAASRETQYF. The full variable domain, completed using reference TRBV7-3 and TRBJ2-5, is GAGVSQTPSNKVTEKGKYVELRCDPISGHTALYWYRQSLGQGPEFLIYFQGTGAADDSGLPNDRFFAVRPEGSVSTLKIQRTERGDSAVYLCASSLAASRETQYFGPGTRLLVL.